The entry below describes one T cell receptor (beta chain). This clonotype appeared many times. The antigen it binds to is not known. The sample holds no much larger clone one base away, and base qualities are not on file. These data come from a study of T cells in Graves' hyperthyroidism and ophthalmopathy (dated by TCRdb to about 2019). General notes on the study: Peripheral blood samples were taken at the time of initial diagnosis, prior to any treatment. To identify distinguishing TCR V-J signatures, a discovery cohort of around 100 patients was used, comprising fewer than 45 with Graves' ophthalmopathy and roughly 60 with stable Graves' hyperthyroidism. An independent validation cohort of 18 to 20 hyperthyroidism patients and over 15 patients who later progressed to ophthalmopathy tested prospective prediction of ophthalmopathy. In addition, the study compared T-cell repertoires in thyroid tissue and in blood from about six Graves' hyperthyroidism patients. Following sampling, methimazole starting at 30 mg daily was given to hyperthyroidism patients, and high-dose intravenous methylprednisolone was given to ophthalmopathy patients. The paper describes TCR Vbeta CDR3 sequencing of some 130 peripheral blood samples, made up of roughly 40 ophthalmopathy patients, 70 to 80 hyperthyroidism patients and around 17 progressor patients. The approximately 90 discovery patients were divided at random into training and test sets in a 7:3 ratio. Study-level results and caveats: Blood samples also contained most of the expanded thyroid clonotypes (frequency above 0.001), which suggests that blood repertoires may reflect thyroid immune responses. Sample size was not statistically predetermined, and investigators were not blinded to group allocation. In validation, the model predicted progression to ophthalmopathy a median of roughly 6.2 months before onset, with 65% to 71% sensitivity and nearly 75% specificity. In cross-validation, a model built on a 13 V-J signature told ophthalmopathy apart from stable hyperthyroidism with over 85% sensitivity and about 81% specificity, and in testing the same model reached 80%/75%.

Measured from the cysteine to the phenylalanine, the CDR3 is 15 residues long. Only the CDR3 region is kept as DNA, spanning 45 bases read in frame from base 1. Taken from the germline V gene, the CDR1 and CDR2 loops are MNHNS and SASEGT. Trimming accounts for 2 bases at V and 4 bases at J, while the number of junction bases matched to no gene is 2. In the ophthalmopathy patients, disease was moderately to severely active, with a Clinical Activity Score of 3 or more, a NOSPECS grade of 4 or more, and a duration of less than 3 months. The study excluded patients with uncontrolled infections, other autoimmune diseases, pregnancy or lactation. Diagnoses were based on clinical symptoms, serum thyroxine and TRAb, thyroid ultrasound and orbital computed tomography. PBMCs were isolated from 7.5 to 10 ml of fresh peripheral blood by Ficoll-Paque density gradient centrifugation. Total RNA was extracted using Trizol reagent, and RNA quality was assessed on an Agilent 2100 Bioanalyzer.

Amplification of TCR beta CDR3 regions was carried out from RNA transcripts. For the first round of RT-PCR on the TCR CDR3, the HTBI primer set was used together with the Qiagen OneStep RT-PCR kit. Libraries were constructed in a second round of multiplex PCR, after which size selection and purification were performed. Libraries were sequenced paired-end with 100 bp reads on an Illumina HiSeq2000. As for how the authors treated the data: Raw data were processed with SOAPnuke, discarding reads with adapters, uncalled bases, mean Phred below 15, or no exact constant-primer or identifier match. High-quality paired reads were merged using COPE v1.2.5, and each unique nucleotide sequence was defined as a clonotype. MiTCR v1.1 was used to align clonotypes to the IMGT TRBV, TRBD and TRBJ reference segments. Analysis was restricted to V-J combinations with a frequency above 0.0001, which covered 99.2% of repertoires. A TCS score was defined as the ratio of F50 (clonal expansion) to E x V (chaos), with BLOSUM62-based TCRdist applied between CDR3 peptides within each V-J. Welch's t-statistics and random forest reduced 514 V-J features to roughly 13, which were used in a naive Bayes classifier (R e1071). TCRdb reprocessing: public reads trimmed at Q25 with fastp, clones called with MiXCR, in-frame beta chains kept. Identical CDR3 proteins give one entry, which carries the most common genes and DNA. These V and J calls derive from TCRdb rather than the authors' analysis. This sample gives under 300,000 distinct CDR3 sequences in total; 22% of them show up just once. The top ten clonotypes cover around 65% of the sample.

The clonotype comes from a man aged 25-45 years with Graves' ophthalmopathy. Sequencing input: blood. The chain uses TRBV6-1 and TRBJ2-4, with 10 central nucleotides matching TRBD2. The CDR3 corresponds to CASSELAGAKNIQYF. The base sequence is TGTGCCAGCAGTGAACTAGCGGGAGCGAAAAACATTCAGTACTTC.